The rows below give T cell receptor beta chains drawn from one sample of a study of blood T cell repertoires in COVID-19. Produced via immunoSEQ multiplex PCR; TCRdb's table is partial and in-frame only. Among about 89,000 clones listed, 81% were seen once. The sequencing sample was made of peripheral blood. The receptors were sampled from a woman older than 75 with acute or convalescent COVID-19. Each CDR3 is given with its conserved first and last residue. The D gene is left open where the match is weak. A clone size is listed for some rows: how often the clone was seen (once, few, many), or a class if it is expanded.

TRBJ2-2 13 once - TRBV4-2 CASSQGNSGELFF TGTGCCAGCAGCCAAGGAAACTCCGGGGAGCTGTTTTTT
TRBJ2-1 14 - - TRBV2 CASSGGTAGWEQFF TGTGCCAGCAGTGGCGGGACAGCGGGCTGGGAGCAGTTCTTC
TRBJ1-6 14 few - TRBV28 CASSLSAGEVPLHF TGTGCCAGCAGTTTATCGGCAGGGGAAGTACCCCTCCACTTT
TRBJ2-1 16 - - TRBV5-1 CASSSGTGDNYNEQFF TGCGCCAGCAGCTCGGGCACCGGGGACAACTACAATGAGCAGTTCTTC
TRBJ2-5 21 - TRBD2 TRBV2 CASTPGRTSGLPPQSQGTQYF TGTGCCAGCACCCCCGGGAGGACTAGCGGGCTACCCCCTCAGTCTCAGGGGACCCAGTACTTC
TRBJ2-6 14 - - TRBV7-9 CASSFAAGANVLTF TGTGCCAGCAGCTTCGCGGCTGGGGCCAACGTCCTGACTTTC
TRBJ2-5 16 - TRBD2 TRBV30 CAWSVQGLAGQETQYF TGTGCCTGGAGTGTACAGGGACTAGCGGGGCAAGAGACCCAGTACTTC
TRBJ1-5 14 - - TRBV6-5 CASSYANSNQPQHF TGTGCCAGCAGTTACGCGAATAGCAATCAGCCCCAGCATTTT
TRBJ1-2 12 - - TRBV3-1/TRBV3-2 CASSQRDYGYTF TGTGCCAGCAGCCAACGAGATTATGGCTACACCTTC
TRBJ1-1 13 - - TRBV30 CAWTTRMNTEAFF TGTGCCTGGACAACCAGAATGAACACTGAAGCTTTCTTT
TRBJ1-1 15 - - TRBV6-2/TRBV6-3 CASSYRGGRNTEAFF TGTGCCAGCAGTTATCGTGGGGGCAGGAACACTGAAGCTTTCTTT
TRBJ1-1 13 - - TRBV29-1 CSGQTGMNTEAFF TGCAGCGGACAGACAGGCATGAACACTGAAGCTTTCTTT
TRBJ1-2 12 - - TRBV10-3 CATRAEAYGYTF TGTGCCACCCGGGCGGAGGCCTATGGCTACACCTTC
TRBJ2-2 18 once TRBD2 TRBV4-3 CASSKEPSGTRNTGELFF TGCGCCAGCAGCAAGGAACCCTCCGGGACTAGAAACACCGGGGAGCTGTTTTTT
TRBJ1-2 15 - TRBD1 TRBV11-2 CASSPSRDRGYGYTF TGTGCCAGCAGCCCCTCCCGAGACAGGGGTTATGGCTACACCTTC
TRBJ1-2 13 - TRBD1 TRBV27 CASSFAGGYGYTF TGTGCCAGCAGTTTCGCAGGGGGTTATGGCTACACCTTC
TRBJ1-1 15 - - TRBV7-2 CASSLNPRDTAEAFF TGTGCCAGCAGCTTAAACCCTCGCGATACCGCTGAAGCTTTCTTT
TRBJ1-4 13 once - TRBV11-2 CASRRNRDGKLFF TGTGCCAGCAGAAGAAACAGGGATGGCAAACTGTTTTTT
TRBJ1-5 15 - TRBD1 TRBV11-2 CASSLEGRGNQPQHF TGTGCCAGCAGCTTAGAGGGCAGGGGGAATCAGCCCCAGCATTTT